The subject of this entry is one T cell receptor beta chain. This sample stems from a study of blood T cell repertoires in COVID-19. TCRdb's copy holds only in-frame clones and misses some; the assay was immunoSEQ multiplex PCR. Of tens of thousands of clones listed, more than 60% are singletons. This CDR3 is 13 amino acids long. In germline, CDR1 is LGHDT, CDR2 YNNKEL (reference sequence). Trimming shortened V by 4 bases and J by 6 bases, and 10 bases separated the two germline ends. Source material: peripheral blood. The genes are TRBV3-1 (or the pseudogene TRBV3-2) and TRBJ2-1; TRBD1 might be the D (5 bases). This TCR came from a woman older than 75 with active or convalescent COVID-19. The DNA of the CDR3 is TGTGCCAGCAGCCGCTCCAGGGTCAATGAGCAGTTCTTC. Translation: CASSRSRVNEQFF.